This T cell receptor beta chain was profiled in a study of blood T cell repertoires in COVID-19. Looking at the study overall: Samples came from the United States, Italy and Spain, spanning acute and convalescent COVID-19. PBMCs, B-cell-depleted T cells, or T cells provided the cDNA or gDNA that made up the material.

Original data processing: Nucleated cell number was recorded as an estimate derived from reference gene primer amplification. Clones were sequenced by immunoSEQ multiplex PCR, and TCRdb holds only the in-frame ones, with some missing. For V, J and clone size, that table is used; D and trimming come from the DNA. The table includes approximately 12,000 clones, roughly four fifths detected once. Trimming stripped 0 bases from V and 2 bases from J, with 7 bases between. The germline gives CDR1 LNHNV, CDR2 YYDKDF (reference sequence). CDR3 length: 15 residues. This clonotype was obtained from a woman aged 55-75 years with acute or convalescent COVID-19. Sequences were obtained from peripheral blood. The genes are TRBV15 and TRBJ2-2; D possibly corresponds to TRBD1 (5 bases). The CDR3 bases are TGTGCCACCAGCAGAGAACAGGATAACACCGGGGAGCTGTTTTTT. Protein: CATSREQDNTGELFF.